The subject of this entry is one T cell receptor (beta chain). Participants spanned ages roughly 18 to 95 years and resided in some 22 US areas. Clinical history as reported by participants underpinned cohort assignment. Germline V gene data show CDR1 as SEHNR and CDR2 as FQNEAQ (reference sequence). The junction had 7 bases not matched to a gene; V was cut back by 6 bases and J by 4 bases. CDR3 size: 16 residues. Profiled with immunoSEQ multiplex PCR; TCRdb holds only in-frame clones, not every one. The sample contains approximately 150,000 clones, 70% to 90% of which appear only once. These data are taken from a study of blood T cell repertoires in COVID-19.

Sequencing input: PBMCs or T cells enriched from blood (not recorded which). This chain joins TRBV7-9 and TRBJ2-3; 13 bases fit TRBD2. This receptor was taken from a woman in her thirties or forties who had recovered from COVID-19. The CDR3 DNA reads TGTGCCAGCAGTCCCTGGACTAGCGGGAGATCAGATACGCAGTATTTT. Its protein product is CASSPWTSGRSDTQYF.